A selection of T cell receptor beta chains follows, all from one sample in a study of T-cell memory formation after mild COVID-19. MiXCR was run by TCRdb on the 5' RACE reads, yielding one entry per CDR3 protein. The table has hundreds of thousands of distinct CDR3 sequences, less than 25% seen once. Sequences were obtained from PBMCs or a T cell subset sorted from them (not recorded which). Receptors were obtained from an adult woman who had mild COVID-19 (a few samples of this study predate the infection). Cell type and time point are not known. The CDR3 runs from the conserved cysteine through the conserved F or W. D genes are given only for firm matches. Clone size appears in some rows only: once, few, many, or a class for an expanded clone.

clone size: few; D gene: .; J gene: TRBJ2-1; V gene: TRBV27; CDR3 protein: CASSLQRDNEQFF; CDR3 DNA: TGTGCCAGCAGTTTACAGAGAGACAATGAGCAGTTCTTC
clone size: .; D gene: TRBD1; J gene: TRBJ1-1; V gene: TRBV2; CDR3 protein: CASSDGQGSTEAFF; CDR3 DNA: TGTGCCAGCAGCGATGGACAGGGGAGCACTGAAGCTTTCTTT
clone size: few; D gene: .; J gene: TRBJ2-2; V gene: TRBV3-1; CDR3 protein: CASSQGRVLGTGELFF; CDR3 DNA: TGTGCCAGCAGCCAAGGGCGGGTTTTGGGCACCGGGGAGCTGTTTTTT
clone size: .; D gene: TRBD1; J gene: TRBJ2-3; V gene: TRBV6-1; CDR3 protein: CASRDRGGGPDTQYF; CDR3 DNA: TGTGCCAGCAGGGACAGGGGTGGTGGGCCAGATACGCAGTATTTT
clone size: .; D gene: TRBD2; J gene: TRBJ2-3; V gene: TRBV5-4; CDR3 protein: CASSEPGLAGGSGTDTQYF; CDR3 DNA: TGTGCCAGCAGTGAGCCGGGACTAGCGGGAGGAAGCGGGACAGATACGCAGTATTTT
clone size: .; D gene: .; J gene: TRBJ2-7; V gene: TRBV20-1; CDR3 protein: CSARVSPHEQYF; CDR3 DNA: TGCAGTGCTAGAGTTTCGCCCCACGAGCAGTACTTC
clone size: few; D gene: TRBD2; J gene: TRBJ2-2; V gene: TRBV3-1; CDR3 protein: CASSLGLAGVSGELFF; CDR3 DNA: TGTGCCAGCAGCCTCGGGCTAGCGGGAGTGAGCGGGGAGCTGTTTTTT
clone size: few; D gene: .; J gene: TRBJ2-4; V gene: TRBV7-9; CDR3 protein: CASSLRNANIQYF; CDR3 DNA: TGTGCCAGCAGCCTCCGTAACGCTAACATTCAGTACTTC
clone size: few; D gene: .; J gene: TRBJ2-3; V gene: TRBV7-8; CDR3 protein: CASSLIGGTSTDTQYF; CDR3 DNA: TGTGCCAGCAGCCTGATAGGGGGGACCAGCACAGATACGCAGTATTTT
clone size: many; D gene: .; J gene: TRBJ2-2; V gene: TRBV27; CDR3 protein: CASSLQTVNTGELFF; CDR3 DNA: TGTGCCAGCAGTCTTCAGACGGTGAACACCGGGGAGCTGTTTTTT
clone size: .; D gene: .; J gene: TRBJ2-3; V gene: TRBV4-2; CDR3 protein: CASSQGMSTTDTQYF; CDR3 DNA: TGTGCCAGCAGCCAAGGCATGAGCACCACAGATACGCAGTATTTT
clone size: .; D gene: .; J gene: TRBJ2-7; V gene: TRBV28; CDR3 protein: CASSLDAGSSTRQYF; CDR3 DNA: TGTGCCAGCAGTTTAGATGCGGGAAGCTCTACGAGGCAGTACTTC
clone size: .; D gene: TRBD1; J gene: TRBJ1-2; V gene: TRBV30; CDR3 protein: CAWRSARDRDGYTF; CDR3 DNA: TGTGCCTGGAGATCTGCCCGGGACAGGGATGGCTACACCTTC
clone size: .; D gene: TRBD1; J gene: TRBJ2-3; V gene: TRBV2; CDR3 protein: CAGLQGTGTDTQYF; CDR3 DNA: TGTGCCGGATTACAGGGGACCGGCACAGATACGCAGTATTTT
clone size: few; D gene: .; J gene: TRBJ1-5; V gene: TRBV20-1; CDR3 protein: CSARSLFSRPQHF; CDR3 DNA: TGCAGTGCTAGATCCCTGTTTAGTCGTCCCCAGCATTTT
clone size: .; D gene: TRBD1; J gene: TRBJ1-2; V gene: TRBV12-3/TRBV12-4; CDR3 protein: CASSIGQAGYGYTF; CDR3 DNA: TGTGCCAGCAGTATCGGACAGGCGGGCTATGGCTACACCTTC
clone size: medium-sized; D gene: TRBD1; J gene: TRBJ2-2; V gene: TRBV6-1; CDR3 protein: CASSERGGANTGELFF; CDR3 DNA: TGTGCCAGCAGTGAAAGAGGGGGCGCGAACACCGGGGAGCTGTTTTTT
clone size: few; D gene: .; J gene: TRBJ2-7; V gene: TRBV5-1; CDR3 protein: CASSSPSRSYEQYF; CDR3 DNA: TGCGCCAGCAGCTCTCCGTCGCGCTCCTACGAGCAGTACTTC
clone size: .; D gene: .; J gene: TRBJ2-5; V gene: TRBV19; CDR3 protein: CASSIARAETQYF; CDR3 DNA: TGTGCCAGTAGTATAGCCAGGGCTGAGACCCAGTACTTC
clone size: .; D gene: .; J gene: TRBJ2-1; V gene: TRBV7-8; CDR3 protein: CASSLGAGQQFF; CDR3 DNA: TGTGCCAGCAGCTTAGGAGCTGGCCAGCAGTTCTTC
clone size: .; D gene: .; J gene: TRBJ2-1; V gene: TRBV5-1; CDR3 protein: CASSLDQGTIYNEQFF; CDR3 DNA: TGCGCCAGCAGCTTGGATCAGGGGACCATATACAATGAGCAGTTCTTC
clone size: few; D gene: .; J gene: TRBJ2-3; V gene: TRBV12-3/TRBV12-4; CDR3 protein: CASSLARDRKKDTQYF; CDR3 DNA: TGTGCCAGCAGTTTGGCTCGAGACAGGAAAAAAGATACGCAGTATTTT
clone size: few; D gene: .; J gene: TRBJ2-3; V gene: TRBV5-1; CDR3 protein: CASSLVERALTSTDTQYF; CDR3 DNA: TGCGCCAGCAGCTTGGTGGAGCGGGCGCTTACTAGCACAGATACGCAGTATTTT
clone size: .; D gene: .; J gene: TRBJ1-5; V gene: TRBV15; CDR3 protein: CATSRAFGKGPPRVSNQPQHF; CDR3 DNA: TGTGCCACCAGCAGAGCCTTTGGAAAGGGTCCGCCACGGGTCAGCAATCAGCCCCAGCATTTT
clone size: .; D gene: TRBD2; J gene: TRBJ2-7; V gene: TRBV4-3; CDR3 protein: CASSQKYTSGSHEQYF; CDR3 DNA: TGCGCCAGCAGCCAAAAGTACACTAGCGGGAGTCACGAGCAGTACTTC
clone size: few; D gene: .; J gene: TRBJ2-2; V gene: TRBV10-3; CDR3 protein: CATSRTENTGELFF; CDR3 DNA: TGTGCCACCTCCAGGACAGAGAACACCGGGGAGCTGTTTTTT
clone size: .; D gene: .; J gene: TRBJ1-2; V gene: TRBV20-1; CDR3 protein: CSAGTDNYGYTF; CDR3 DNA: TGCAGTGCAGGGACCGACAACTATGGCTACACCTTC
clone size: .; D gene: .; J gene: TRBJ2-1; V gene: TRBV11-2; CDR3 protein: CASSLLPVEQFF; CDR3 DNA: TGTGCCAGCAGCTTATTACCCGTTGAGCAGTTCTTC
clone size: few; D gene: TRBD1; J gene: TRBJ1-1; V gene: TRBV19; CDR3 protein: CASIRGQGVAASWDTEAFF; CDR3 DNA: TGTGCCAGTATAAGAGGACAGGGGGTTGCGGCTAGCTGGGACACTGAAGCTTTCTTT
clone size: few; D gene: TRBD2; J gene: TRBJ2-3; V gene: TRBV7-6; CDR3 protein: CASSSTAGGPGTQYF; CDR3 DNA: TGTGCCAGCAGCTCGACGGCGGGAGGGCCGGGTACGCAGTATTTT
clone size: .; D gene: .; J gene: TRBJ1-3; V gene: TRBV30; CDR3 protein: CAWSVFGNSGNTIYF; CDR3 DNA: TGTGCCTGGAGTGTATTCGGGAACTCTGGAAACACCATATATTTT
clone size: few; D gene: .; J gene: TRBJ2-6; V gene: TRBV6-2/TRBV6-3; CDR3 protein: CASSYGPPVGNVLTF; CDR3 DNA: TGTGCCAGCAGTTACGGTCCACCGGTTGGCAACGTCCTGACTTTC
clone size: once; D gene: TRBD1; J gene: TRBJ1-1; V gene: TRBV10-2; CDR3 protein: CASRDPGQGRTEAFF; CDR3 DNA: TGCGCCAGCAGGGACCCGGGACAGGGAAGGACTGAAGCTTTCTTT
clone size: .; D gene: .; J gene: TRBJ1-1; V gene: TRBV12-5; CDR3 protein: CASGFGGEAFF; CDR3 DNA: TGTGCTAGTGGTTTCGGGGGTGAAGCTTTCTTT
clone size: few; D gene: TRBD1; J gene: TRBJ2-7; V gene: TRBV27; CDR3 protein: CASSLGQGLWNEQYF; CDR3 DNA: TGTGCCAGCAGTTTGGGACAGGGCCTATGGAACGAGCAGTACTTC
clone size: .; D gene: .; J gene: TRBJ2-1; V gene: TRBV4-3; CDR3 protein: CASSQETFGGGEQFF; CDR3 DNA: TGCGCCAGCAGCCAAGAGACTTTCGGGGGCGGTGAGCAGTTCTTC
clone size: few; D gene: .; J gene: TRBJ2-1; V gene: TRBV7-6; CDR3 protein: CASSPLGIDAEQFF; CDR3 DNA: TGTGCCAGCAGCCCTCTAGGGATCGACGCTGAGCAGTTCTTC
clone size: .; D gene: .; J gene: TRBJ2-3; V gene: TRBV7-3; CDR3 protein: CASSLPLATGLSDTQYF; CDR3 DNA: TGTGCCAGCAGCTTACCCTTAGCCACAGGGTTGTCCGATACGCAGTATTTT
clone size: few; D gene: .; J gene: TRBJ1-1; V gene: TRBV7-9; CDR3 protein: CASSLDLEGPEAFF; CDR3 DNA: TGTGCCAGCAGCTTAGATTTGGAGGGCCCTGAAGCTTTCTTT
clone size: .; D gene: .; J gene: TRBJ2-1; V gene: TRBV7-9; CDR3 protein: CASTSGEQFF; CDR3 DNA: TGTGCCAGCACCTCTGGTGAGCAGTTCTTC
clone size: few; D gene: .; J gene: TRBJ2-7; V gene: TRBV5-1; CDR3 protein: CASRGRYEQYF; CDR3 DNA: TGCGCCAGCAGGGGACGTTACGAGCAGTACTTC
clone size: few; D gene: TRBD2; J gene: TRBJ2-7; V gene: TRBV12-3/TRBV12-4; CDR3 protein: CASSPRGSGAYEQYF; CDR3 DNA: TGTGCCAGCAGTCCACGGGGAAGCGGGGCCTACGAGCAGTACTTC
clone size: .; D gene: TRBD2; J gene: TRBJ2-3; V gene: TRBV12-3/TRBV12-4; CDR3 protein: CASSGTSADTQYF; CDR3 DNA: TGTGCCAGCAGCGGGACTAGCGCGGATACGCAGTATTTT
clone size: .; D gene: TRBD2; J gene: TRBJ2-3; V gene: TRBV5-6; CDR3 protein: CASREGLAEPWDTQYF; CDR3 DNA: TGTGCCAGCAGGGAGGGACTAGCGGAGCCCTGGGATACGCAGTATTTT
clone size: .; D gene: TRBD2; J gene: TRBJ2-1; V gene: TRBV19; CDR3 protein: CASSLIAGVSYNEQFF; CDR3 DNA: TGTGCCAGTAGTCTAATAGCGGGAGTCTCCTACAATGAGCAGTTCTTC
clone size: .; D gene: .; J gene: TRBJ1-1; V gene: TRBV12-3/TRBV12-4; CDR3 protein: CASSLKAQKEAFF; CDR3 DNA: TGTGCCAGCAGTTTAAAGGCCCAGAAAGAAGCTTTCTTT
clone size: .; D gene: TRBD2; J gene: TRBJ2-7; V gene: TRBV19; CDR3 protein: CASSIGLVGYEQYF; CDR3 DNA: TGTGCCAGTAGTATTGGACTAGTTGGTTACGAGCAGTACTTC
clone size: .; D gene: TRBD1; J gene: TRBJ1-2; V gene: TRBV6-5; CDR3 protein: CASSPILRLPGRDRVNYGYTF; CDR3 DNA: TGTGCCAGCAGTCCTATATTAAGACTCCCCGGCCGGGACAGGGTAAACTATGGCTACACCTTC
clone size: few; D gene: .; J gene: TRBJ2-3; V gene: TRBV15; CDR3 protein: CATSRDPGATDTQYF; CDR3 DNA: TGTGCCACCAGCAGAGATCCGGGGGCGACAGATACGCAGTATTTT